The TCR beta chain under discussion was sequenced for a study of blood T cell repertoires in COVID-19. Study information: Acute-phase and convalescent COVID-19 samples originated in the United States, Italy and Spain. PBMCs, B-cell-depleted T cells, or T cells were the source of the cDNA or gDNA that made up the material.

This clone has just one count. Mismatch with germline at one junction end may stem from a read error. The CDR3 is 17 amino acids. Germline V gene sequence: CDR1 SSHAT, CDR2 FNYEAQ (reference sequence). TCRdb's table, derived via immunoSEQ multiplex PCR, lists solely in-frame clones and lacks some. The sample shows under 200,000 clones, roughly nine tenths of them seen only once. The clonotype comes from a woman aged 60-75 years with COVID-19, enrolled during active disease. V gene TRBV7-7 combines with J gene TRBJ2-3; tentative D call: TRBD2 (5 bases). The source material was peripheral blood. The CDR3: CASSLFSGKTSTDTQYF. CDR3 DNA sequence: TGTGCTAGCAGCTTGTTTTCGGGGAAGACTAGCACAGATACGCAGTATTTT.